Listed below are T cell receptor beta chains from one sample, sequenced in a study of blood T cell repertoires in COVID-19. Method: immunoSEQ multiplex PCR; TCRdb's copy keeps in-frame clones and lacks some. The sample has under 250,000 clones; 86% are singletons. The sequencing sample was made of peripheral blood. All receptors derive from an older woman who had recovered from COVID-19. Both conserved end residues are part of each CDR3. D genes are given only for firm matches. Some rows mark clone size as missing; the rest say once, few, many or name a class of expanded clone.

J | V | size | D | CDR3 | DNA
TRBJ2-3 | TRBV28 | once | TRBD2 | CASSSLQRGGITDTQYF | TGTGCCAGCAGTTCCCTCCAGCGGGGGGGCATTACAGATACGCAGTATTTT
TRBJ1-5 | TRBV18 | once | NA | CASSRGGSNQPQHF | TGTGCCAGCTCACGAGGGGGTTCCAATCAGCCCCAGCATTTT
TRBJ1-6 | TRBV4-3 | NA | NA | CASSLLQGRNSPLHF | TGCGCCAGCTCACTCCTCCAGGGAAGGAATTCACCCCTCCACTTT
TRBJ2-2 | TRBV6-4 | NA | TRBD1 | CASSAEGADTGELFF | TGTGCCAGCAGTGCCGAGGGGGCGGACACCGGGGAGCTGTTTTTT
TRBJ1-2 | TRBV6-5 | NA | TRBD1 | CASSYSGQPIYGYTF | TGTGCCAGCAGTTACTCGGGACAGCCCATCTATGGCTACACCTTC
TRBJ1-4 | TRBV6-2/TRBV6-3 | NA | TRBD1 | CASSIIPPGTGVEKLFF | TGTGCCAGCAGTATAATACCCCCCGGGACAGGGGTTGAAAAACTGTTTTTT
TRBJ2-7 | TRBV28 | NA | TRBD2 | CASSRPRGGTSSYEQYF | TGTGCCAGCAGTCGCCCCCGGGGGGGGACGAGCTCCTACGAGCAGTACTTC
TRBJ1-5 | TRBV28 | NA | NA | CASSGSQKYQPQHF | TGTGCCAGCAGTGGGTCACAGAAATATCAGCCCCAGCATTTT
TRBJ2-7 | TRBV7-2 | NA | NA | CASSLGPDYEQYF | TGTGCCAGCAGCTTAGGGCCAGACTACGAGCAGTACTTC
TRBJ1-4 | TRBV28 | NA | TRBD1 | CASSSRDRWGELFF | TGTGCCAGCAGTTCCCGGGACAGGTGGGGCGAACTGTTTTTT
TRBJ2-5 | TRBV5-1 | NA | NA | CASSSRDRNLRGETQYF | TGCGCCAGCAGCTCGCGGGACCGTAACCTAAGGGGAGAGACCCAGTACTTC
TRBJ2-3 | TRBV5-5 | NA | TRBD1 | CASSLGDRDTDTQYF | TGTGCCAGCAGCTTGGGGGACAGGGACACAGATACGCAGTATTTT
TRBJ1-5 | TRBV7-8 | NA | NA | CASSLERRRLSNQPQHF | TGTGCCAGCAGCTTAGAGAGACGGCGACTTAGCAATCAGCCCCAGCATTTT
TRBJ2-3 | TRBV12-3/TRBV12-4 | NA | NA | CASRKRRGDTQYF | TGTGCCAGCAGGAAAAGACGCGGAGATACGCAGTATTTT
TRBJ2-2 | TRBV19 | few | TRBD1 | CASQFDRAAGELFF | TGTGCCAGCCAATTCGACAGGGCAGCCGGGGAGCTGTTTTTT
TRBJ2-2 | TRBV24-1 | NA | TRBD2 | CATSPELAGGPTGELFF | TGTGCCACCTCTCCCGAACTAGCGGGGGGGCCCACCGGGGAGCTGTTTTTT
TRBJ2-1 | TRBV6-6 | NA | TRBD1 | CASNKLGQANHNEQFF | TGTGCCAGCAACAAACTGGGACAGGCGAATCACAATGAGCAGTTCTTC
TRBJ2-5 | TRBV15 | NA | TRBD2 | CATSMGGDQETQYF | TGTGCCACCAGTATGGGAGGGGATCAAGAGACCCAGTACTTC
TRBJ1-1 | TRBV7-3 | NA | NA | CASSLQSGGNTEAFF | TGTGCCAGCAGCTTACAGTCGGGTGGAAACACTGAAGCTTTCTTT
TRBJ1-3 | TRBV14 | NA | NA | CASSLGGASGNTIYF | TGTGCCAGCAGCCTAGGAGGCGCCTCTGGAAACACCATATATTTT
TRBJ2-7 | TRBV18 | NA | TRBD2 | CASSPSGAGEQYF | TGTGCCAGCTCACCAAGCGGGGCGGGAGAGCAGTACTTC
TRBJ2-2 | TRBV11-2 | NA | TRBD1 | CASSIRTGNTGELFF | TGTGCCAGCAGCATAAGGACAGGCAACACCGGGGAGCTGTTTTTT
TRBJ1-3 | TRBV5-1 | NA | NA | CASSSQGSGGNTIYF | TGCGCCAGCAGCTCACAGGGTTCGGGAGGAAACACCATATATTTT
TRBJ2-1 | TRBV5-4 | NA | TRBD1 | CASSLKEARGRQFF | TGTGCCAGCAGCTTGAAAGAAGCCAGGGGGCGGCAGTTCTTC
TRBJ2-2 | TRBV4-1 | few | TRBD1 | CASSQESQGANTGELFF | TGCGCCAGCAGCCAAGAGTCCCAGGGGGCGAACACCGGGGAGCTGTTTTTT
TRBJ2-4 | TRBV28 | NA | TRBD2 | CASVSGGPIAKNIQYF | TGTGCCAGCGTTAGCGGGGGCCCAATAGCCAAAAACATTCAGTACTTC
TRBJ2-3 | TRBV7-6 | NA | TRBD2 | CASSSRPSGGAGVTDTQYF | TGTGCCAGCAGCTCAAGACCTAGCGGGGGGGCCGGGGTCACAGATACGCAGTATTTT
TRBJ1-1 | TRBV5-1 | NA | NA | CASSLGFFETEAFF | TGCGCCAGCAGCTTGGGATTTTTTGAGACTGAAGCTTTCTTT
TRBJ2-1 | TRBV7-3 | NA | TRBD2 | CASSLTVTSGGHEQFF | TGTGCCAGCAGCTTAACCGTTACTAGCGGGGGCCATGAGCAGTTCTTC
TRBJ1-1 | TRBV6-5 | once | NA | CASSYSIGRGRPEAFF | TGTGCCAGCAGTTACTCGATCGGGCGAGGGCGTCCTGAAGCTTTCTTT
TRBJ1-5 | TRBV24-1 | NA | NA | CATSDPGLSNQPQHF | TGTGCCACCAGTGATCCGGGACTCAGCAATCAGCCCCAGCATTTT
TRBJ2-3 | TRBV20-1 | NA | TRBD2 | CSASRGGGDTQYF | TGCAGTGCTAGTCGTGGGGGAGGGGATACGCAGTATTTT
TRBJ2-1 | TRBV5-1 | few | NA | CASSLGRAPNEQFF | TGCGCCAGCAGCTTGGGCAGGGCTCCTAATGAGCAGTTCTTC
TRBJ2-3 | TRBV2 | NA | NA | CAVSQGSTDTQYF | TGTGCCGTCAGCCAGGGAAGCACAGATACGCAGTATTTT
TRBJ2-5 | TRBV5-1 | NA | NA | CASSTTGLGETQYF | TGCGCCAGCAGCACGACAGGCCTGGGGGAGACCCAGTACTTC
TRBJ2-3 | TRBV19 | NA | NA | CASSIEARGYEAQYF | TGTGCCAGTAGTATAGAAGCCAGGGGCTACGAGGCGCAGTATTTT
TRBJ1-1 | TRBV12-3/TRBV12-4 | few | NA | CASSFAGAQAFF | TGTGCCAGCAGTTTTGCTGGGGCGCAAGCTTTCTTT
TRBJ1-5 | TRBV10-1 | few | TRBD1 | CASSELTRYRDRKGGNQPQHF | TGCGCCAGCAGTGAATTAACCCGATACCGGGACAGGAAAGGGGGAAATCAGCCCCAGCATTTT
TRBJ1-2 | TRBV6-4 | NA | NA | CASSPAGGSNYGYTF | TGTGCCAGCAGTCCCGCGGGGGGCAGCAACTATGGCTACACCTTC
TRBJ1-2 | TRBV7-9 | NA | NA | CASSLAWGVYGYTF | TGTGCCAGCAGCTTAGCTTGGGGAGTCTATGGCTACACCTTC
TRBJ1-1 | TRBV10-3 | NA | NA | CAISESRGQGAFF | TGTGCCATCAGTGAGTCTAGAGGTCAAGGAGCTTTCTTT
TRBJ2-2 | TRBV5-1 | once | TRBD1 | CASSLGQGNTGELFF | TGCGCCAGCAGCCTGGGACAGGGGAACACCGGGGAGCTGTTTTTT
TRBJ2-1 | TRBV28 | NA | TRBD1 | CAIGTGASPSHEQFF | TGTGCCATCGGGACAGGAGCCTCCCCCAGTCATGAGCAGTTCTTC
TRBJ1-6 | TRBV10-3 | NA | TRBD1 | CAISGQGAFSPLHF | TGTGCCATCAGCGGACAGGGGGCCTTTTCACCCCTCCACTTT
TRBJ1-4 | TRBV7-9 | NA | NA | CASSGGRMSNEKLFF | TGTGCCAGCAGCGGAGGACGGATGAGTAATGAAAAACTGTTTTTT
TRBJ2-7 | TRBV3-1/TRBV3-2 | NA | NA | CASRYLSPYEQYF | TGTGCCAGCAGATATCTTAGCCCCTACGAGCAGTACTTC
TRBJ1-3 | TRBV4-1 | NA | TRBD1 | CASSRQGYGNTIYF | TGCGCCAGCAGCCGACAGGGGTACGGAAACACCATATATTTT
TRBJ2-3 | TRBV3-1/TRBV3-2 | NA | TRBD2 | CASSHPSGGAITDTQYF | TGTGCCAGCAGCCACCCTAGCGGGGGGGCTATCACAGATACGCAGTATTTT
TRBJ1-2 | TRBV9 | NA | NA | CASSAQVDNYGYTF | TGTGCCAGCAGCGCACAGGTCGATAACTATGGCTACACCTTC
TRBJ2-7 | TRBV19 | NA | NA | CASSSREGASSYEQYF | TGTGCCAGTAGTTCTCGGGAGGGGGCCTCCTCCTACGAGCAGTACTTC
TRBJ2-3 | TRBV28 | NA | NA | CASSFGELNTDTQYF | TGTGCCAGCAGTTTCGGGGAACTAAACACAGATACGCAGTATTTT
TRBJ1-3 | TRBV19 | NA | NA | CATQRNTIYF | TGTGCCACCCAGAGGAACACCATATATTTT
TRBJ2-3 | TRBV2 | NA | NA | CASTGETDTQYF | TGTGCCAGCACGGGAGAAACAGATACGCAGTATTTT
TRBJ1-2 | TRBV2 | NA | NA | CASIPSHGRTHYGYTF | TGTGCAAGCATACCCTCCCACGGACGGACTCACTATGGCTACACCTTC
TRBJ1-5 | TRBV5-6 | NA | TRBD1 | CASSFRGTSNQPQHF | TGTGCCAGCAGCTTCAGGGGGACAAGCAATCAGCCCCAGCATTTT
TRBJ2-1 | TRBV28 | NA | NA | CASSLGGSGSYNEQFF | TGTGCCAGCAGTCTGGGTGGGTCGGGGTCCTACAATGAGCAGTTCTTC
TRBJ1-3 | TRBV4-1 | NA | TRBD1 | CASSQETGTGGSGNTIYF | TGCGCCAGCAGCCAAGAAACCGGGACAGGGGGCTCTGGAAACACCATATATTTT
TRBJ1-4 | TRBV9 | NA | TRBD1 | CASSTGTGVFEKLFF | TGTGCCAGCAGCACCGGGACAGGGGTGTTCGAAAAACTGTTTTTT
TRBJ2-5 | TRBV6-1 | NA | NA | CASSDLGGAVPETQYF | TGTGCCAGCAGTGATCTAGGGGGGGCAGTTCCAGAGACCCAGTACTTC
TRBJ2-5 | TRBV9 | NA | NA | CASSVTGSETQYF | TGTGCCAGCAGCGTTACAGGGTCAGAGACCCAGTACTTC